This entry lists 13 T cell receptor beta chains sequenced from one sample in a study of early T cells in non-severe SARS-CoV-2 infection. TCRdb processed the 5' RACE reads anew with MiXCR; each CDR3 protein has one entry. The profile shows more than 55,000 distinct CDR3 sequences, 5.9% of them singletons. Sequences were derived from whole blood, sampled at baseline. The source is an adult who was a healthcare worker with PCR-confirmed SARS-CoV-2 infection or an uninfected control (not recorded which).

The table lists this clonotype with many counts. The chain joins TRBV18 to TRBJ2-1; TRBD1 matches at 9 bases. The ends lost 0 bases at V and 5 bases at J; junction bases unmatched: 5. The germline V gene has CDR1 KGHSH and CDR2 LQKENI. This CDR3 is 16 amino acids long. The CDR3 DNA is TGTGCCAGCTCACCACCGATAGGACAGGGGAACAATGAGCAGTTCTTC. This encodes CASSPPIGQGNNEQFF.

A few counts support this clonotype. The rearrangement uses TRBV6-2 or TRBV6-3 and TRBJ2-7; D remains unclear. V was trimmed by 2 bases and J by 2 bases, leaving 10 bases between them. The germline V gene encodes CDR1 MNHEY and CDR2 SVGEGT. The CDR3 is made up of 14 amino acids. CDR3 in DNA: TGTGCCAGCAGTTACCGACTTCCAGCCTACGAGCAGTACTTC. Amino acid sequence: CASSYRLPAYEQYF.

J is TRBJ1-5 and V is TRBV28, with 7 bases that match TRBD1. Trimming at V came to 8 bases and at J to 5 bases, leaving 12 bases not matched to a gene. The CDR3 extends over 15 amino acids. Germline V gene lookup returns CDR1 MDHEN and CDR2 SYDVKM. The CDR3 nucleotides are TGTGCCAGCCGGGACAGTCAATTGGGCCATCAGCCCCAGCATTTT. Its translation is CASRDSQLGHQPQHF.

This clonotype was recorded at least ten times. V gene TRBV7-8 combines with J gene TRBJ2-7, with D tentatively TRBD1 (6 bases). The CDR3 contains 14 residues. With 5 bases removed from V and 3 bases from J, the gap between germline ends came to 14 bases. Germline assignment: CDR1 SGHVS and CDR2 FQNEAQ. The CDR3 nucleotides are TGTGCCAGCAGCCCCCGACAGGCCAACTACGAGCAGTACTTC. Translated: CASSPRQANYEQYF.

This clonotype was detected a few times. The chain uses TRBV7-2 and TRBJ2-1, with D perhaps TRBD1 (5 bases). The germline V gene encodes CDR1 SGHTA and CDR2 FQGNSA. There are 12 residues in the CDR3. Trimming cost V 9 bases and J 4 bases, with 10 bases left between them. As DNA, the CDR3 is TGTGCCAGTCGACAGTTATACAATGAGCAGTTCTTC. Encoded protein: CASRQLYNEQFF.

This clonotype occurred many times. The chain has TRBV4-2 and TRBJ2-3; 10 bases fit TRBD2. Germline V lookup: CDR1 LGHNA, CDR2 YNFKEQ. J gave up 1 base and V 0 bases, and 13 bases lay outside the gene matches. The CDR3 has 20 residues. The CDR3 nucleotides read TGTGCCAGCAGCCAAGATCCGCCTAGCGGGAGTGGAGGCCGCACAGATACGCAGTATTTT. It codes for CASSQDPPSGSGGRTDTQYF.

This clonotype was seen a few times. Sequence at one end of the junction differs from germline and may be a read error. The V and J genes are TRBV13 and TRBJ1-2; D might be TRBD1 (5 bases). The CDR3 has 16 amino acids. Germline loops: CDR1 PRHDT, CDR2 FYEKMQ (reference sequence). CDR3 coding DNA: TGTGTCAGCAGCTTAGCCGGGGACGGACTTAACTATGTCTACACCTTC. Residues: CVSSLAGDGLNYVYTF.

This clonotype was observed at least ten times. The gene calls are TRBV28 and TRBJ2-7; possibly TRBD1 for D (6 bases). Between the trimmed V and J ends, which lost 5 bases and 3 bases, there was a span of 17 bases. CDR1 and CDR2 from the germline V gene are MDHEN and SYDVKM. This CDR3 region has 15 residues. DNA for the CDR3: TGTGCCAGCAGTGCCATTGTAGGGGGTATCTACGAGCAGTACTTC. Translated: CASSAIVGGIYEQYF.

V gene TRBV5-6 combines with J gene TRBJ1-1, with D perhaps TRBD1 (6 bases). The CDR3 sequence is 13 residues long. V lost 5 bases to trimming and J lost 7 bases, with 15 bases between them. Germline lookup yields CDR1 SGHDT and CDR2 YYEEEE. The CDR3 is CASRVWGADEAFF. The CDR3, as DNA: TGTGCCAGCAGGGTGTGGGGGGCGGATGAAGCTTTCTTT.

This clonotype was picked up many times. The V call is TRBV13, the J call TRBJ2-7, with TRBD2 matching over 11 bases. This CDR3 contains 16 residues. Trimming removed 4 bases from V and 2 bases from J; junction bases left unmatched: 7. Germline values: CDR1 PRHDT, CDR2 FYEKMQ (reference sequence). CDR3 in DNA: TGTGCCAGCAGCTATCAAATAGCGGGAGGGACCTACGAGCAGTACTTC. It encodes CASSYQIAGGTYEQYF.

CDR3 coding DNA: TGCAGTGCTACAACAGTCAATCAGCCCCAGCATTTT. Translation gives CSATTVNQPQHF. The gene calls are TRBV20-1 and TRBJ1-5; D is uncertain. V was trimmed by 4 bases and J by 3 bases, leaving 7 bases between them. Germline V lookup: CDR1 DFQATT, CDR2 SNEGSKA (reference sequence). The CDR3 length is 12 residues.

This clonotype came up a few times. The chain carries TRBV10-3 and TRBJ2-3; 10 bases are a match to TRBD2. The germline V gene encodes CDR1 ENHRY and CDR2 SYGVKD. V was pared by 2 bases and J by 4 bases, with 9 bases of the junction left unmatched. This CDR3 is built from 17 residues. CDR3 sequence reads: CAISERLAGARADTQYF. CDR3 in DNA: TGTGCCATCAGTGAGCGTCTAGCGGGAGCTAGGGCAGATACGCAGTATTTT.

This clonotype showed up just a few times. This chain links TRBV18 with TRBJ1-1; D perhaps matches TRBD1 (6 bases). This CDR3 is 14 amino acids long. The V end was cut by 4 bases, the J end by 1 base, with 10 bases between. CDR1 is KGHSH and CDR2 is LQKENI in the germline V gene. CDR3 in DNA: TGTGCCAGCTCACGGACAGAAGAGAACACTGAAGCTTTCTTT. Translation: CASSRTEENTEAFF. The variable domain in full, completed from reference TRBV18 and TRBJ1-1, reads NAGVMQNPRHLVRRRGQEARLRCSPMKGHSHVYWYRQLPEEGLKFMVYLQKENIIDESGMPKERFSAEFPKEGPSILRIQQVVRGDSAAYFCASSRTEENTEAFFGQGTRLTVV.